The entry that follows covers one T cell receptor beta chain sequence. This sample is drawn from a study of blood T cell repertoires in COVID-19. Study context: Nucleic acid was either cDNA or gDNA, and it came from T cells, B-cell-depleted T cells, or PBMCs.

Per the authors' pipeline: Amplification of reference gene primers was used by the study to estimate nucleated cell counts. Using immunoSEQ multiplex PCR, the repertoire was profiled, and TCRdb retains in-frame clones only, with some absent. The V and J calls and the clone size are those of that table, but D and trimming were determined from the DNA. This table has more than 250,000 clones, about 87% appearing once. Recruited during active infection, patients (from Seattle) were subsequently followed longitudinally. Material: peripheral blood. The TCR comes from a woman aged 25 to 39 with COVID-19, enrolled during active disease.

CDR3 in amino acids: CASSRGIGSNQPQHF. Written as DNA, the CDR3 is TGTGCCAGCTCTAGGGGGATAGGTAGCAATCAGCCCCAGCATTTT. The chain uses TRBV27 and TRBJ1-5; tentatively, D is TRBD1 (6 bases). The germline V and J ends were trimmed by 8 bases and 0 bases, with 14 bases remaining between them. The CDR3 sequence is 15 residues long. Germline V gene lookup returns CDR1 MNHEY and CDR2 SMNVEV (reference sequence).